Below, 27 T cell receptor beta chains from the same sample are listed, as sequenced in a study of cytomegalovirus exposure and HLA in healthy donors. Both 60 Vbeta primers and 13 Jbeta primers went into the PCR. TCRdb keeps only in-frame clones here, not all; method: immunoSEQ multiplex PCR. This table has 45,000 to 55,000 clones, around 50% appearing once. The sample was PBMCs. The source is a human donor in good health.

This clone was observed a handful of times. J is TRBJ2-5 and V is TRBV25-1; D unclear. The CDR3 contains 13 residues. Trimming removed 4 bases from V and 5 bases from J, with 11 bases in between. The germline gives CDR1 MGHDK, CDR2 SYGVNS. The CDR3 reads CASSGRARETQYF. The CDR3 nucleotides are TGTGCCAGCAGTGGGAGAGCCCGGGAGACCCAGTACTTC.

This sequence joins TRBV6-5 and TRBJ1-2; 7 bases map to TRBD1. V trimming: 6 bases; J trimming: 7 bases; junction bases outside the gene matches: 8. CDR1 MNHEY and CDR2 SVGAGI come from the germline V gene. This CDR3 spans 13 amino acids. The CDR3 region has the DNA TGTGCCAGCAGGAGACAGGGCTCTCTTGGCTACACCTTC. Its translation is CASRRQGSLGYTF.

V gene TRBV2 combines with J gene TRBJ1-3, with 8 nucleotides matching TRBD1. Trimming took 6 bases from V and 7 from J; bases not matched to a gene: 2. Germline lookup yields CDR1 SNHLY and CDR2 FYNNEI. This CDR3 is built from 12 residues. The CDR3 loop reads CASRDRGNTIYF. The CDR3 DNA reads TGTGCCAGCAGAGACAGGGGTAACACCATATATTTT. Full variable domain (remainder filled in from reference TRBV2 and TRBJ1-3): EPEVTQTPSHQVTQMGQEVILRCVPISNHLYFYWYRQILGQKVEFLVSFYNNEISEKSEIFDDQFSVERPDGSNFTLKIRSTKLEDSAMYFCASRDRGNTIYFGEGSWLTVV.

The chain employs TRBV6-6 and TRBJ2-5; the match to TRBD1 covers 9 bases. V gave up 2 bases and J gave up 4 bases; unmatched junction bases: 8. Germline values: CDR1 MNHNY, CDR2 SVGAGI (reference sequence). The CDR3 covers 16 residues. The CDR3 region is CASSYNMGQGVETQYF. The CDR3 DNA is TGTGCCAGCAGTTACAATATGGGACAGGGCGTAGAGACCCAGTACTTC.

The rearrangement joins TRBV5-5 to TRBJ1-2; 8 bases map to TRBD1. After removal of 2 bases from V and 4 bases from J, the junction contained 4 bases not matched to a gene. Germline V gene sequence: CDR1 SGHKS, CDR2 YYEKEE (reference sequence). The CDR3 runs 14 residues. Written as DNA, the CDR3 is TGTGCCAGCAGCTTACCCGGGACAGGCTATGGCTACACCTTC. Amino acid sequence: CASSLPGTGYGYTF. Combining the CDR3 with reference TRBV5-5 and TRBJ1-2 gives the whole variable domain DAGVTQSPTHLIKTRGQQVTLRCSPISGHKSVSWYQQVLGQGPQFIFQYYEKEERGRGNFPDRFSARQFPNYSSELNVNALLLGDSALYLCASSLPGTGYGYTFGSGTRLTVV.

V is TRBV30 and J is TRBJ1-5; D is unresolved. Germline CDR1 is GTSNPN and CDR2 is SVGIG (reference sequence). Trimming took 3 bases from V and 4 from J, leaving 13 bases between them. This CDR3 spans 14 amino acids. The CDR3 sequence is CAWSEGLGNQPQHF. DNA of the CDR3: TGTGCCTGGAGCGAGGGTCTGGGAAATCAGCCCCAGCATTTT.

The chain recombines TRBV4-2 with TRBJ2-7, with 7 bases that match TRBD2. V gave up 2 bases and J gave up 4 bases; unmatched junction bases: 8. CDR1 and CDR2 from the germline V gene are LGHNA and YNFKEQ. The CDR3 is 15 residues long. In DNA, the CDR3 is TGTGCCAGCAGCCAACCAACGGGGGGAGGGTACGAGCAGTACTTC. This sequence encodes CASSQPTGGGYEQYF.

The chain carries TRBV10-1 and TRBJ2-4, with a tentative D call TRBD1 (6 bases). This CDR3 contains 16 residues. Germline assignment: CDR1 WNHNN and CDR2 SYGVQD (reference sequence). V lost 9 bases, J lost 6 bases, and 24 bases lay in between. CDR3 DNA sequence: TGCGCCAGGTCCTACTATCACAGGGAACCCTTAAACATTCAGTACTTC. It yields the protein CARSYYHREPLNIQYF.

This clone turned up a few times. The chain recombines TRBV7-2 with TRBJ2-5; 10 positions agree with TRBD2. V lost 2 bases, J lost 5 bases, and 8 bases stayed unmatched. The CDR3 consists of 16 residues. Germline CDR1 is SGHTA and CDR2 is FQGNSA. The CDR3 DNA follows: TGTGCCAGCAGCTTAAGGGCTAGCGGGGGCCAGGAGACCCAGTACTTC. Protein sequence: CASSLRASGGQETQYF.

This clone was counted only a few times. The rearrangement links TRBV30 to TRBJ2-7; 7 positions match TRBD1. Trimming cost V 3 bases and J 3 bases; bases outside gene matches: 8. Germline loops: CDR1 GTSNPN, CDR2 SVGIG (reference sequence). This CDR3 spans 14 amino acids. This CDR3 is CAWRRGQTIYEQYF. CDR3 DNA: TGTGCCTGGAGGAGGGGACAGACAATCTACGAGCAGTACTTC. The entire variable domain, with the rest obtained from reference TRBV30 and TRBJ2-7, is as follows: SQTIHQWPATLVQPVGSPLSLECTVEGTSNPNLYWYRQAAGRGLQLLFYSVGIGQISSEVPQNLSASRPQDRQFILSSKKLLLSDSGFYLCAWRRGQTIYEQYFGPGTRLTVT.

In this sample, this clone turned up a few times. This sequence joins TRBV7-8 and TRBJ1-6; D not resolved. The germline V and J ends were trimmed by 5 bases and 10 bases, with 24 bases remaining between them. This CDR3 comprises 17 residues. Germline-derived CDR1 and CDR2 are SGHVS and FQNEAQ. The CDR3 protein is CASSPLLAGQEVSPLHF. The CDR3 DNA follows: TGTGCCAGCAGCCCCCTCCTTGCGGGTCAGGAGGTATCACCCCTCCACTTT.

This chain links TRBV18 with TRBJ1-2; D perhaps matches TRBD1 (5 bases). Germline V CDR1 and CDR2: KGHSH, LQKENI. The V and J ends lost 3 bases and 3 bases respectively, with 8 bases between them. This CDR3 is built from 13 residues. CDR3 in amino acids: CASSPDSDYGYTF. CDR3 DNA sequence: TGTGCCAGCTCACCTGACAGTGACTATGGCTACACCTTC. Full variable domain (missing parts from reference TRBV18 and TRBJ1-2): NAGVMQNPRHLVRRRGQEARLRCSPMKGHSHVYWYRQLPEEGLKFMVYLQKENIIDESGMPKERFSAEFPKEGPSILRIQQVVRGDSAAYFCASSPDSDYGYTFGSGTRLTVV.

CDR3 sequence: CASSPRGSYGYTF. The CDR3, as DNA: TGTGCCAGCAGCCCTCGAGGTTCCTATGGCTACACCTTC. The chain is built from TRBV27 and TRBJ1-2, with unresolved D. The germline V gene has CDR1 MNHEY and CDR2 SMNVEV (reference sequence). CDR3 size: 13 residues. V lost 6 bases to trimming and J lost 4 bases, with 12 bases between them.

The chain couples TRBV30 to TRBJ1-1; D uncertain. The germline V gene encodes CDR1 GTSNPN and CDR2 SVGIG (reference sequence). The CDR3 covers 14 residues. V was pared by 4 bases and J by 0 bases, with 12 bases between. Here the CDR3 reads CAWTLDWMNTEAFF. CDR3 DNA sequence: TGTGCCTGGACCCTGGACTGGATGAACACTGAAGCTTTCTTT.

The gene calls are TRBV5-6 and TRBJ2-1, with no clear D. Germline V gene data show CDR1 as SGHDT and CDR2 as YYEEEE. The CDR3 has 12 amino acids. V dropped 2 bases and J dropped 4 bases, with 4 bases sitting between them. CDR3 protein: CASSFQYNEQFF. DNA of the CDR3: TGTGCCAGCAGCTTTCAGTACAATGAGCAGTTCTTC.

The chain has TRBV19 and TRBJ2-3, with 10 nucleotides matching TRBD1. V gave up 4 bases and J gave up 3 bases; unmatched junction bases: 7. CDR1 and CDR2 (germline): LNHDA, SQIVND (reference sequence). The CDR3 is 16 amino acids. The CDR3: CASSNPGTGVTDTQYF. Here the CDR3 DNA reads TGTGCCAGTAGTAACCCCGGGACAGGGGTAACAGATACGCAGTATTTT.

J is TRBJ1-6 and V is TRBV11-1; D is unresolved. V shed 4 bases and J shed 8 bases, with 12 bases lying between them. The CDR3 runs 14 residues. Germline assignment: CDR1 SGHAT and CDR2 FQDESV (reference sequence). The CDR3 DNA reads as TGTGCCAGCAGCTCGTCGAACGGGGATTCACCCCTCCACTTT. Protein product: CASSSSNGDSPLHF.

Comments on this clone: Other DNA sequences in the same sample also yield this CDR3. The chain uses TRBV7-2 and TRBJ2-3; the D gene is possibly TRBD2 (6 bases). This CDR3 contains 14 residues. Trimming left V 6 bases short and J 2 bases short, with 12 bases between. Germline-derived CDR1 and CDR2 are SGHTA and FQGNSA. In DNA, the CDR3 is TGTGCCAGCAGTAGGGACTCCTCCACAGATACGCAGTATTTT. This codes for CASSRDSSTDTQYF.

This clone was detected only a few times. J is TRBJ1-1 and V is TRBV21-1. TRBV21-1 is recorded as a pseudogene. The CDR3 has 16 residues. The CDR3 loop is CASSKALWEGCTEAFF. Written as DNA, the CDR3 is TGTGCCAGCAGCAAAGCGCTCTGGGAGGGTTGTACTGAAGCTTTCTTT.

This clone was recorded only once. This chain links TRBV19 with TRBJ2-7, with D possibly matching TRBD2 (7 bases). The germline V gene encodes CDR1 LNHDA and CDR2 SQIVND (reference sequence). The CDR3 extends over 15 amino acids. The ends were cut back, 8 bases at V and 2 bases at J, with 19 bases in the middle. The CDR3 bases are TGTGCCAGTTGCCCGGCGGGGGCCGCCACCTACGAGCAGTACTTC. As protein: CASCPAGAATYEQYF.

This chain joins TRBV6-5 and TRBJ1-1; 7 bases line up with TRBD1. Losses at the gene ends were 2 bases for V and 12 bases for J; bases not matched to a gene: 12. The length of the CDR3 is 14 residues. Germline CDR1 reads MNHEY; CDR2 reads SVGAGI. Here the CDR3 reads CASSYGGGRQGTFF. The CDR3 nucleotides read TGTGCCAGCAGTTACGGAGGAGGTCGACAGGGAACTTTCTTT.

The chain couples TRBV5-4 to TRBJ2-7, with 9 positions matching TRBD1. CDR3 size: 16 residues. The ends lost 1 base at V and 9 bases at J; junction bases unmatched: 14. Germline CDR1 reads SGHNT; CDR2 reads YYREEE (reference sequence). The CDR3 region is CASSLSGQGPLVAQYF. The CDR3 DNA follows: TGTGCCAGCAGCTTGAGTGGACAGGGGCCCCTCGTTGCGCAGTACTTC.

The V gene is TRBV30, the J gene TRBJ1-1, with D hard to call. This CDR3 is built from 14 residues. Germline V CDR1 and CDR2: GTSNPN, SVGIG (reference sequence). The ends were cut back, 3 bases at V and 5 bases at J, with 16 bases in the middle. This CDR3 reads CAWSHDRTGTEAFF. The CDR3 region has the DNA TGTGCCTGGAGCCACGACCGCACGGGGACTGAAGCTTTCTTT.

The genes are TRBV5-1 and TRBJ2-1; the D is unclear. Trimming cost V 4 bases and J 8 bases, with 19 bases left between them. CDR1 is SGHRS and CDR2 is YFSETQ in the germline V gene. The CDR3 spans 15 residues. The CDR3 bases are TGCGCCAGCAGCCTATCCTGGTCAACGGTGGATGAGCAGTTCTTC. Residues: CASSLSWSTVDEQFF.

The chain joins TRBV4-1 to TRBJ1-1; the match to TRBD1 covers 7 bases. The germline V gene has CDR1 MGHRA and CDR2 YSYEKL. V lost 3 bases and J lost 0; bases outside the gene matches: 1. The CDR3 has 14 amino acids. CDR3 bases: TGCGCCAGCAGCCAGGACAGGATGAACACTGAAGCTTTCTTT. Its protein product is CASSQDRMNTEAFF.

This clone was detected a few times. The chain links TRBV18 to TRBJ1-3; 7 bases align to TRBD1. V shed 3 bases, J shed 0 bases, and the junction held 11 bases outside the gene matches. Germline V CDR1 and CDR2: KGHSH, LQKENI. This CDR3 contains 18 residues. CDR3 nucleotides: TGTGCCAGCTCACCGCTACCGACAGGGCCCAGCTCTGGAAACACCATATATTTT. This gives the protein CASSPLPTGPSSGNTIYF.

V and J are TRBV6-5 and TRBJ1-5; TRBD1 might be the D (6 bases). This CDR3 spans 14 amino acids. The V end lost 6 bases, the J end lost 2 bases, and 11 bases lay between the germline ends. CDR1 MNHEY and CDR2 SVGAGI come from the germline V gene. CDR3 bases: TGTGCCAGCAGCAGGGGCAGGGGCAATCAGCCCCAGCATTTT. It yields the protein CASSRGRGNQPQHF.